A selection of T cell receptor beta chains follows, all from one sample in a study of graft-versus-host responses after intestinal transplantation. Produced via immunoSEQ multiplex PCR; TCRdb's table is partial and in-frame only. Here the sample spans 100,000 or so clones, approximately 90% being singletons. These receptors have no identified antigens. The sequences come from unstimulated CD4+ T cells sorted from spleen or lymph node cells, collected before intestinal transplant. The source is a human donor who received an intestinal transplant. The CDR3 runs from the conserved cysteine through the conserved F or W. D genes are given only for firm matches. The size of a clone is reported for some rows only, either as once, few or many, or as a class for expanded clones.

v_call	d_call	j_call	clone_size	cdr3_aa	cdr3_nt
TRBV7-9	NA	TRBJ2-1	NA	CASSSRGGDEQFF	TGTGCCAGCAGCTCACGGGGAGGTGATGAGCAGTTCTTC
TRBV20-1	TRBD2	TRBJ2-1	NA	CSARSGSQQFF	TGCAGTGCTAGAAGCGGGAGTCAGCAGTTCTTC
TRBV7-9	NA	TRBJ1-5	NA	CASRPAAENQPQHF	TGTGCCAGCAGACCTGCGGCAGAGAATCAGCCCCAGCATTTT
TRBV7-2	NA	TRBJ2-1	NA	CASSLLSGGLVGFF	TGTGCCAGCAGCTTACTCTCAGGGGGACTAGTGGGTTTCTTC
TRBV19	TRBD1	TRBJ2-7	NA	CASSRGQNSYEQYF	TGTGCCAGTAGTAGGGGACAGAACTCCTACGAGCAGTACTTC
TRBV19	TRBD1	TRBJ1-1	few	CASTQWGDRENTEAFF	TGTGCCAGTACCCAATGGGGGGACAGGGAGAACACTGAAGCTTTCTTT
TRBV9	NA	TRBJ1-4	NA	CASSVAPGEGKLFF	TGTGCCAGCAGCGTAGCGCCGGGAGAAGGAAAACTGTTTTTT
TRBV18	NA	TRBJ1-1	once	CASSPPGGGRTEAFF	TGTGCCAGCTCACCGCCTGGGGGGGGGCGCACTGAAGCTTTCTTT
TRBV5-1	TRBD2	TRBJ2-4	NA	CASSSKAGGPGGKNIQYF	TGCGCCAGCAGCTCCAAAGCGGGAGGGCCCGGGGGCAAAAACATTCAGTACTTC
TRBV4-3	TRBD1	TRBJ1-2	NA	CASSQDQGDREDGYTF	TGCGCCAGCAGCCAAGATCAGGGCGACAGGGAGGATGGCTACACCTTC
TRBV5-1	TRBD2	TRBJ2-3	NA	CASSRGLAGVESPTDTQYF	TGCGCCAGCAGCCGGGGACTAGCGGGAGTTGAGTCCCCCACAGATACGCAGTATTTT
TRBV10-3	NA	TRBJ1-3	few	CAISDPGNRAIYF	TGTGCCATCAGTGACCCAGGGAACAGGGCCATATATTTT
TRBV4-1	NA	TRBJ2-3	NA	CASSQASRQYF	TGCGCCAGCAGCCAAGCGTCCCGGCAGTATTTT
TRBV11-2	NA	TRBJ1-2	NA	CASSLEAVGLSGYTF	TGTGCCAGCAGCTTAGAAGCTGTGGGCTTGAGCGGCTACACCTTC
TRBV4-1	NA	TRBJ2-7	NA	CASSQVFQGGLRYEQYF	TGCGCCAGCAGCCAAGTTTTTCAGGGGGGCCTCCGCTACGAGCAGTACTTC
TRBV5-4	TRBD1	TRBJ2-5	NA	CASSSLAGTAQETQYF	TGTGCCAGCAGCTCTCTAGCCGGGACAGCCCAAGAGACCCAGTACTTC
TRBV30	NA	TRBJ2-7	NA	CAWSVQFYEQYF	TGTGCCTGGAGTGTACAGTTCTACGAGCAGTACTTC
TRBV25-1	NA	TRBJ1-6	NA	CASSEYREGSPLHF	TGTGCCAGCAGTGAATACAGAGAGGGATCACCCCTCCACTTT
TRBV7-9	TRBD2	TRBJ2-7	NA	CASSLKGGNYEQYF	TGTGCCAGCAGCTTAAAGGGAGGGAACTACGAGCAGTACTTC
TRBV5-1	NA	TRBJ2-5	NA	CASSFSDSQETQYF	TGCGCCAGCAGCTTCTCGGACAGCCAAGAGACCCAGTACTTC
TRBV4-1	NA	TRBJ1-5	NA	CASSQEGGDQPQHF	TGCGCCAGCAGCCAAGAGGGGGGTGATCAGCCCCAGCATTTT
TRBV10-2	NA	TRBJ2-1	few	CASRAGRGSSYNEQFF	TGCGCCAGCAGGGCCGGGCGGGGTAGCTCCTACAATGAGCAGTTCTTC
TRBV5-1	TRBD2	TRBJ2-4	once	CASSPRPGTSGRGAKNIQYF	TGCGCCAGCAGCCCCCGCCCCGGGACTAGCGGGAGGGGGGCCAAAAACATTCAGTACTTC
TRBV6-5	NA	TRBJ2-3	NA	CASSYQIVNPTDTQYF	TGTGCCAGCAGTTACCAGATTGTCAATCCCACAGATACGCAGTATTTT
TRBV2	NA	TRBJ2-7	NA	CASSSERAAPF	TGTGCCAGCAGTAGCGAGAGGGCCGCACCCTTC
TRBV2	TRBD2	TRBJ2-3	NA	CASLLAGGVDTQYF	TGTGCCAGCCTTCTAGCGGGGGGGGTAGATACGCAGTATTTT
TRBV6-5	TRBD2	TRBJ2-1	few	CASSISGGAYNEQFF	TGTGCCAGCAGTATTAGCGGGGGGGCCTACAATGAGCAGTTCTTC
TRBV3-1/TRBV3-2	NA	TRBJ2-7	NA	CASPYEQYF	TGTGCCAGTCCTTACGAGCAGTACTTC
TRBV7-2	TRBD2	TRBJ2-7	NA	CASSYPGTSGGRKQYF	TGTGCCAGCAGCTACCCTGGGACTAGCGGGGGACGTAAGCAGTACTTC
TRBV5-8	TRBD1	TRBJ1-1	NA	CASSPHRRDRGNTEAFF	TGTGCCAGCAGCCCTCATCGCCGGGACAGGGGGAACACTGAAGCTTTCTTT
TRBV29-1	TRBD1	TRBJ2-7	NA	CSVEDEDRGYEQYF	TGCAGCGTTGAAGATGAGGACAGGGGCTACGAGCAGTACTTC
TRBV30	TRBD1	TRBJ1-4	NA	CAWSAQGAVGKLFF	TGTGCCTGGAGTGCACAGGGGGCTGTTGGAAAACTGTTTTTT
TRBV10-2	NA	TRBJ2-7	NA	CASTTKNQGYEQYF	TGCGCCAGCACCACGAAGAATCAGGGCTACGAGCAGTACTTC
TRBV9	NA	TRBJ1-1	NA	CASSAQGWTEAFF	TGTGCCAGCAGCGCCCAGGGGTGGACTGAAGCTTTCTTT
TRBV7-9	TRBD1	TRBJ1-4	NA	CASSKTGGWEKLFF	TGTGCCAGCAGCAAAACAGGGGGCTGGGAAAAACTGTTTTTT
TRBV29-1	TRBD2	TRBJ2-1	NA	CSVEEAGVRGNEQFF	TGCAGCGTTGAAGAGGCGGGAGTGCGGGGCAATGAGCAGTTCTTC
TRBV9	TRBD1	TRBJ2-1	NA	CASSVGQGGGNEQFF	TGTGCCAGCAGCGTGGGACAGGGGGGAGGGAATGAGCAGTTCTTC
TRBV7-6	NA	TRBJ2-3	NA	CASSRGQPDTQYF	TGTGCCAGCAGCCGCGGACAACCAGATACGCAGTATTTT
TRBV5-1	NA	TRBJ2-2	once	CASSRTDPANTGELFF	TGCGCCAGCAGCAGGACAGACCCGGCGAACACCGGGGAGCTGTTTTTT
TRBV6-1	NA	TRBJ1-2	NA	CASSDRVGYTF	TGTGCCAGCAGTGACAGGGTTGGCTACACCTTC
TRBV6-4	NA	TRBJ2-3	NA	CASSPGFTDTQYF	TGTGCCAGCAGCCCCGGGTTCACAGATACGCAGTATTTT
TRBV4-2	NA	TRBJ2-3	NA	CASSSSTAGTQYF	TGTGCCAGCAGTTCCTCAACAGCGGGTACGCAGTATTTT
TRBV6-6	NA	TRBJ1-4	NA	CASNDRAGRELFF	TGTGCCAGCAATGACAGAGCCGGGAGGGAACTGTTTTTT
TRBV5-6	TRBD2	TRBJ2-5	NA	CASSLGTAGGAETQYF	TGTGCCAGCAGCTTGGGTACGGCGGGAGGGGCGGAGACCCAGTACTTC